This TCR beta chain was captured in a study of T cells after yellow fever vaccination. TCRdb analysed the 5' RACE reads with MiXCR anew, one entry per CDR3 protein. The repertoire has 280,000 or so distinct CDR3 sequences, approximately 8% of them found once; the top ten carry approximately 3.5%. Trimming pared 0 bases from V and 9 bases from J, leaving 15 bases between. The CDR3 extends over 16 amino acids. Germline V gives CDR1 LGHDT, CDR2 YNNKEL (reference sequence). This clonotype originated in a man between 18 and 35 years old who received the YFV17D yellow fever vaccine. Here the sequenced sample was CD4+ T cells sorted from PBMCs, taken 5 days after the yellow fever booster vaccination. The chain employs TRBV3-1 and TRBJ1-6; perhaps TRBD1 as D (5 bases). The CDR3: CASSQDPRGRVSPLHF. The CDR3 DNA reads as TGTGCCAGCAGCCAAGATCCGCGGGGACGTGTTTCACCCCTCCACTTT.